This record concerns one TCR beta chain sequence. Its antigen is as yet unknown. This specimen comes from a study of radiotherapy plus CTLA-4 blockade in lung cancer. Study-wide background: Across the patients, objective responses occurred in 15% to 20%, and disease control in 30% to 35%. Whole-study findings and limits: Tumor-origin TCR clones grew in blood after radiotherapy plus ipilimumab. According to reports, early shifts in blood T cell clones, alongside interferon-beta, forecast response most accurately.

V dropped 4 bases and J dropped 2; count of bases not matched to a gene: 8. This CDR3 contains 16 residues. Germline V gives CDR1 SGHRS, CDR2 YFSETQ. Generated by immunoSEQ multiplex PCR, the TCRdb table keeps only in-frame clones and is missing some. The sample lists roughly 50,000 clones, approximately 91% occurring once. Those with chemo-refractory metastatic non-small-cell lung cancer were treated with focal radiation combined with CTLA-4 blockade using ipilimumab. Sequenced material: peripheral blood, taken from a patient treated with radiotherapy plus ipilimumab. The chain joins TRBV5-1 to TRBJ2-1; TRBD2 matches 8 bases. This TCR was sampled from a human donor with non-small cell lung cancer whose response to radiotherapy plus ipilimumab could not be evaluated. The CDR3 protein is CASSRSREAPYNEQFF. CDR3 nucleotide sequence: TGCGCCAGCAGCAGGTCGCGGGAGGCCCCCTACAATGAGCAGTTCTTC. The complete variable domain, with remaining parts taken from reference TRBV5-1 and TRBJ2-1, reads KAGVTQTPRYLIKTRGQQVTLSCSPISGHRSVSWYQQTPGQGLQFLFEYFSETQRNKGNFPGRFSGRQFSNSRSEMNVSTLELGDSALYLCASSRSREAPYNEQFFGPGTRLTVL.